This T cell receptor (beta chain) was recorded in a study of blood T cell repertoires in COVID-19. Individuals drawn from 20 to 25 US areas were about 18 to 95 years old. V shed 6 bases, J shed 3 bases, and the junction held 14 bases outside the gene matches. Germline CDR1 and CDR2: MGHDK and SYGVNS. The CDR3 covers 17 residues. Original handling: Nucleated cell counts were estimated from reference gene primer amplification. Generated by immunoSEQ multiplex PCR, the TCRdb table keeps only in-frame clones and is missing some. That table supplies the V and J calls and clone size; D and trimming were determined from the DNA. The table includes under 250,000 clones, 75% to 90% detected once.

The sequence was obtained from a woman aged 25-40 years who had been exposed to COVID-19. The rearrangement links TRBV25-1 to TRBJ2-3; 8 nucleotides agree with TRBD2. Input material: PBMCs or T cells enriched from blood (not recorded which). CDR3 protein: CASSGPEAGVGTDTQYF. Written as DNA, the CDR3 is TGTGCCAGCAGCGGACCCGAAGCGGGAGTAGGAACAGATACGCAGTATTTT.